This T cell receptor (beta chain) was sequenced during a study of T cell responses to AZD1222 COVID-19 vaccine. Clones were sequenced by immunoSEQ multiplex PCR, and TCRdb holds only the in-frame ones, with some missing. Seen here are some 170,000 clones, just over 90% observed once, and the top ten hold less than 2%. The CDR3 has 14 residues. Trimming left V 5 bases short and J 3 bases short, with 11 bases between. Germline CDR1 is LNHDA and CDR2 is SQIVND (reference sequence). Study outcomes and limitations: Donors were chiefly white British, with a greater number of females, and clonal diversity was perhaps underestimated.

Worth noting for this clone: What it binds is not known.

This TCR derives from an adult who received the AZD1222 COVID-19 vaccine. The V and J genes are TRBV19 and TRBJ1-5; D is ambiguous. Sequencing used peripheral blood, obtained 28 days after the second AZD1222 dose. CDR3 sequence reads: CASSFWASNQPQHF. The CDR3 region has the DNA TGTGCCAGTAGTTTTTGGGCGTCCAATCAGCCCCAGCATTTT. Looking up the rest from reference TRBV19 and TRBJ1-5 gives the full variable domain: DGGITQSPKYLFRKEGQNVTLSCEQNLNHDAMYWYRQDPGQGLRLIYYSQIVNDFQKGDIAEGYSVSREKKESFPLTVTSAQKNPTAFYLCASSFWASNQPQHFGDGTRLSIL.